Each of the 31 T cell receptor beta chains below was sequenced from the same sample in a study of cytomegalovirus exposure and HLA in healthy donors. The PCR made use of 60 Vbeta and 13 Jbeta primers. Measured with immunoSEQ multiplex PCR; TCRdb has only the in-frame clones, and not every one. Among approximately 99,000 clones listed, roughly three quarters were seen once. The specimen sequenced was PBMCs. These receptors came from a male donor in good health and CMV-seropositive.

The V call is TRBV4-1, the J call TRBJ1-5; 12 bases agree with TRBD1. Germline V gene sequence: CDR1 MGHRA, CDR2 YSYEKL. This CDR3 region has 21 residues. Trimming removed 5 bases from V and 1 base from J; junction bases left unmatched: 18. The CDR3 region is CASSSSISGTGGFESNQPQHF. The CDR3 coding sequence is TGCGCCAGCAGCTCTTCTATTTCCGGGACAGGGGGCTTTGAGAGCAATCAGCCCCAGCATTTT.

Ten or more counts support this clone. The CDR3 loop reads CASSWEGRDTEAFF. In nucleotides, the CDR3 is TGTGCCAGCAGCTGGGAGGGACGGGACACTGAAGCTTTCTTT. The chain joins TRBV7-9 to TRBJ1-1; a weak D match, TRBD1 (5 bases). Deletions cut 4 bases from V and 3 bases from J, with 12 bases between. Germline V gene lookup returns CDR1 SEHNR and CDR2 FQNEAQ (reference sequence). The CDR3 spans 14 residues.

The rearrangement links TRBV5-1 to TRBJ2-5; D is unresolved. The V end was cut by 4 bases, the J end by 2 bases, with 3 bases between. Per the germline V gene, CDR1 is SGHRS and CDR2 is YFSETQ. The CDR3 loop spans 11 amino acids. CDR3 sequence reads: CASSLQETQYF. The CDR3 DNA follows: TGCGCCAGCAGCCTACAAGAGACCCAGTACTTC.

The chain combines TRBV18 with TRBJ1-4; D is undetermined. In germline, CDR1 is KGHSH, CDR2 LQKENI. The CDR3 loop spans 13 amino acids. V lost 1 base and J lost 7, with 7 bases in between. The CDR3 sequence is CASSPQGVEKLFF. DNA of the CDR3: TGTGCCAGCTCACCACAGGGAGTTGAAAAACTGTTTTTT.

V usage is TRBV9 and J usage is TRBJ2-1; 10 nucleotides agree with TRBD2. With 0 bases clipped from V and 2 bases from J, the junction kept 8 bases outside the gene matches. This CDR3 comprises 18 residues. The V gene's germline CDR1 is SGDLS and CDR2 YYNGEE. CDR3 nucleotide sequence: TGTGCCAGCAGCGTAGGAGCGGGGGGGCCAAACCCCTACAATGAGCAGTTCTTC. It specifies CASSVGAGGPNPYNEQFF. The whole variable domain, filled in from reference TRBV9 and TRBJ2-1, reads DSGVTQTPKHLITATGQRVTLRCSPRSGDLSVYWYQQSLDQGLQFLIQYYNGEERAKGNILERFSAQQFPDLHSELNLSSLELGDSALYFCASSVGAGGPNPYNEQFFGPGTRLTVL.

The rearrangement joins TRBV5-6 to TRBJ1-2; tentative D call: TRBD1 (6 bases). The germline V gene encodes CDR1 SGHDT and CDR2 YYEEEE. V shed 0 bases and J shed 4 bases, with 16 bases lying between them. The CDR3 length is 16 residues. Here the CDR3 reads CASSLAPQGGFYGYTF. Here the CDR3 DNA reads TGTGCCAGCAGCTTGGCTCCACAGGGTGGCTTCTATGGCTACACCTTC.

This clone was seen only once. The J gene is TRBJ1-6, the V gene TRBV6-5; 9 bases line up with TRBD1. The CDR3 sequence is 15 residues long. V lost 2 bases to trimming and J lost 5 bases; unmatched junction nucleotides: 1. Germline-derived CDR1 and CDR2 are MNHEY and SVGAGI. CDR3 amino acids: CASSYDRGNNSPLHF. CDR3 DNA: TGTGCCAGCAGTTACGACAGGGGGAATAATTCACCCCTCCACTTT.

The chain recombines TRBV5-6 with TRBJ1-4, with TRBD1 as a possible D gene (5 bases). Germline V CDR1 and CDR2: SGHDT, YYEEEE. V lost 1 base, J lost 6 bases, and 13 bases lay in between. The CDR3 contains 15 residues. CDR3 in amino acids: CASSLYRNGDEKLFF. The CDR3 nucleotides read TGTGCCAGCAGCTTGTACAGGAATGGGGATGAAAAACTGTTTTTT.

The rearrangement uses TRBV7-2 and TRBJ2-5, with 15 positions matching TRBD2. The CDR3 runs to 18 residues. After removal of 1 base from V and 0 bases from J, the junction contained 3 bases not matched to a gene. CDR1 is SGHTA and CDR2 is FQGNSA in the germline V gene. The CDR3 spells CASSLVGLAGGYQETQYF. The CDR3 DNA sequence: TGTGCCAGCAGCTTAGTAGGACTAGCGGGGGGGTACCAAGAGACCCAGTACTTC. Looking up the rest from reference TRBV7-2 and TRBJ2-5 gives the full variable domain: GAGVSQSPSNKVTEKGKDVELRCDPISGHTALYWYRQSLGQGLEFLIYFQGNSAPDKSGLPSDRFSAERTGGSVSTLTIQRTQQEDSAVYLCASSLVGLAGGYQETQYFGPGTRLLVL.

In nucleotides, the CDR3 is TGCGCCAGCAGCTATTTAGCGGGGGGGAGCACAGATACGCAGTATTTT. Translating gives CASSYLAGGSTDTQYF. The J gene is TRBJ2-3, the V gene TRBV5-1, with 11 bases lining up with TRBD2. CDR3 length: 16 residues. The germline gives CDR1 SGHRS, CDR2 YFSETQ. Trimming removed 3 bases from V and 0 bases from J; junction bases left unmatched: 3. Full variable domain (rest looked up from reference TRBV5-1 and TRBJ2-3): KAGVTQTPRYLIKTRGQQVTLSCSPISGHRSVSWYQQTPGQGLQFLFEYFSETQRNKGNFPGRFSGRQFSNSRSEMNVSTLELGDSALYLCASSYLAGGSTDTQYFGPGTRLTVL.

This chain connects TRBV18 to TRBJ1-1; TRBD1 aligns across 7 bases. V dropped 2 bases and J dropped 4; count of bases not matched to a gene: 16. Germline assignment: CDR1 KGHSH and CDR2 LQKENI. The CDR3 spans 18 residues. The CDR3 bases are TGTGCCAGCTCACCAATTTGGGACAGCCGGACGGAAAGCACTGAAGCTTTCTTT. This translates into CASSPIWDSRTESTEAFF.

The J gene is TRBJ2-2, the V gene TRBV6-5; 9 nucleotides align to TRBD1. Germline V lookup: CDR1 MNHEY, CDR2 SVGAGI. The CDR3 extends over 16 amino acids. Unmatched junction bases numbered 5, after V lost 3 bases and J lost 3 bases. For the CDR3, the DNA is TGTGCCAGCAGTTATTCGGGACAGGGCCACACCGGGGAGCTGTTTTTT. It is translated as CASSYSGQGHTGELFF.

The V call is TRBV7-6, the J call TRBJ1-2; D not resolved. Germline V gene sequence: CDR1 SGHVS, CDR2 FNYEAQ. The length of the CDR3 is 13 residues. Trimming left V 1 base short and J 5 bases short, with 8 bases between. The CDR3 DNA reads TGTGCCAGCAGCTTAGATTGGCAGTATGGCTACACCTTC. Translated, it gives CASSLDWQYGYTF.

The V and J genes are TRBV11-2 and TRBJ2-7, with 7 bases fitting TRBD1. The CDR3 loop spans 13 amino acids. V lost 1 base to trimming and J lost 5 bases; unmatched junction nucleotides: 2. Germline loops: CDR1 SGHAT, CDR2 FQNNGV. DNA for the CDR3: TGTGCCAGCAGCTTAGGACAGGGCAACGAGCAGTACTTC. It specifies CASSLGQGNEQYF.

This chain uses TRBV7-8 with TRBJ2-5, with a weak D call TRBD2 (5 bases). The CDR3 has 16 amino acids. V was shortened by 5 bases and J by 2 bases, with 18 bases between the two germline ends. Per germline, CDR1 SGHVS and CDR2 FQNEAQ. The CDR3 spells CASSTTDSGGQETQYF. CDR3 in DNA: TGTGCCAGCAGCACGACGGACTCCGGTGGGCAAGAGACCCAGTACTTC.

The V and J genes are TRBV6-5 and TRBJ1-1; D is unresolved. The CDR3 covers 14 residues. Per the germline V gene, CDR1 is MNHEY and CDR2 is SVGAGI. The germline V and J ends were trimmed by 3 bases and 5 bases, with 13 bases remaining between them. DNA of the CDR3: TGTGCCAGCAGTTATGGCGGAGTGGTTACTGAAGCTTTCTTT. Translated: CASSYGGVVTEAFF.

The chain carries TRBV7-9 and TRBJ2-7; a weak D match, TRBD1 (6 bases). Trimming took off 1 base at V and 6 bases at J, with 19 bases between the two ends. This CDR3 comprises 16 residues. From germline, CDR1 is SEHNR and CDR2 FQNEAQ (reference sequence). CDR3 region: CASSLVTGQRAREQYF. CDR3 bases: TGTGCCAGCAGCTTAGTTACCGGACAGAGGGCTCGCGAGCAGTACTTC.

This clone turned up a few times. The rearrangement joins TRBV4-3 to TRBJ2-7; weak D call: TRBD1 (5 bases). Germline V gene data show CDR1 as LGHNA and CDR2 as YSLEER. The CDR3 is 16 amino acids. The germline V and J ends were trimmed by 0 bases and 2 bases, with 14 bases remaining between them. The chain's CDR3 is CASSQDSTGKAYEQYF. The CDR3 nucleotides read TGCGCCAGCAGCCAAGACAGTACAGGCAAAGCCTACGAGCAGTACTTC.

The chain is built from TRBV7-3 and TRBJ1-5, with D maybe TRBD1 (5 bases). Trimming removed 1 base from V and 7 bases from J, with 14 bases in between. Germline V gene data show CDR1 as SGHTA and CDR2 as FQGTGA. CDR3 length equals 15 residues. The CDR3 here is CASSLSRQGPQPQHF. DNA for the CDR3: TGTGCCAGCAGCTTAAGTAGGCAGGGCCCCCAGCCCCAGCATTTT.

V usage is TRBV29-1 and J usage is TRBJ2-7; 7 positions agree with TRBD2. Losses at the gene ends were 6 bases for V and 5 bases for J; bases not matched to a gene: 10. Germline V CDR1 and CDR2: SQVTM, ANQGSEA. There are 13 residues in the CDR3. CDR3 sequence (DNA): TGCAGCGTGTCCGGGCGGGGGATCGACGAGCAGTACTTC. The encoded protein is CSVSGRGIDEQYF.

The gene calls are TRBV5-1 and TRBJ2-7; D call uncertain. Germline CDR1 reads SGHRS; CDR2 reads YFSETQ. This CDR3 comprises 14 residues. Trimming cost V 5 bases and J 4 bases, with 16 bases left between them. This CDR3 is CASSRMADLYEQYF. The CDR3 bases are TGCGCCAGCAGTCGAATGGCAGATTTGTACGAGCAGTACTTC.

A few counts support this clone. V usage is TRBV2 and J usage is TRBJ1-4; maybe TRBD1 (6 bases). V was pared by 8 bases and J by 0 bases, with 16 bases between. The germline gives CDR1 SNHLY, CDR2 FYNNEI. The CDR3 consists of 16 residues. The CDR3 is CASGLDRIATNEKLFF. The DNA of the CDR3 is TGTGCCAGCGGGCTGGACAGAATCGCAACTAATGAAAAACTGTTTTTT.

This chain joins TRBV29-1 and TRBJ2-7, with 7 bases identical to TRBD1. The CDR3 has 13 amino acids. The germline CDR1 and CDR2 sequences are SQVTM and ANQGSEA. V trimming: 4 bases; J trimming: 5 bases; junction bases outside the gene matches: 8. CDR3 nucleotide sequence: TGCAGCGTTGCGGACAGGCCTGGGGACGAGCAGTACTTC. It codes for CSVADRPGDEQYF.

The gene calls are TRBV18 and TRBJ2-3; TRBD1 might be the D (5 bases). V was clipped by 0 bases and J by 2 bases, with 12 bases between them. Germline V CDR1 and CDR2: KGHSH, LQKENI. The CDR3 spans 16 residues. The CDR3 loop is CASSPPVGHPTDTQYF. The CDR3 region has the DNA TGTGCCAGCTCACCACCGGTTGGACACCCCACAGATACGCAGTATTTT.

This CDR3 is CASSFRSLNTEAFF. The CDR3 region has the DNA TGTGCCAGCAGCTTTCGGTCGCTGAACACTGAAGCTTTCTTT. The chain carries TRBV5-4 and TRBJ1-1; D not certain. From germline, CDR1 is SGHNT and CDR2 YYREEE (reference sequence). The CDR3 spans 14 residues. V lost 2 bases to trimming and J lost 0 bases, with 8 bases between them.

The chain employs TRBV5-4 and TRBJ1-5; 8 nucleotides agree with TRBD1. V dropped 4 bases and J dropped 4; count of bases not matched to a gene: 4. The CDR3 runs to 14 residues. Germline lookup yields CDR1 SGHNT and CDR2 YYREEE (reference sequence). The CDR3 region has the DNA TGTGCCAGCAGCGCTGACAGGGGAAATCAGCCCCAGCATTTT. It specifies CASSADRGNQPQHF. Complete variable domain (other parts from reference TRBV5-4 and TRBJ1-5): ETGVTQSPTHLIKTRGQQVTLRCSSQSGHNTVSWYQQALGQGPQFIFQYYREEENGRGNFPPRFSGLQFPNYSSELNVNALELDDSALYLCASSADRGNQPQHFGDGTRLSIL.

In its sample, this clone was seen a few times. The chain uses TRBV4-2 and TRBJ1-3; D remains unclear. The germline gives CDR1 LGHNA, CDR2 YNFKEQ. The V end lost 2 bases, the J end lost 4 bases, and 3 bases lay between the germline ends. The CDR3 totals 12 residues. CDR3 nucleotides: TGTGCCAGCAGCCAACAGGGAAACACCATATATTTT. This encodes CASSQQGNTIYF.

This chain uses TRBV4-2 with TRBJ1-2; TRBD1 might be the D (6 bases). The CDR3 contains 17 residues. V dropped 1 base and J dropped 4 bases, with 19 bases sitting between them. Germline V gene lookup returns CDR1 LGHNA and CDR2 YNFKEQ. CDR3 protein: CASSQAGAPGHSYGYTF. DNA of the CDR3: TGTGCCAGCAGCCAAGCAGGAGCTCCGGGACACTCCTATGGCTACACCTTC.

The chain has TRBV5-1 and TRBJ1-2; 7 bases fit TRBD1. V shed 6 bases and J 8 bases; nucleotides not matched to a gene: 16. The CDR3 loop spans 15 amino acids. Germline values: CDR1 SGHRS, CDR2 YFSETQ. CDR3 sequence reads: CASIGLTGKGTGYTF. CDR3 DNA sequence: TGCGCCAGCATCGGCCTGACAGGGAAAGGGACAGGCTACACCTTC.

The chain uses TRBV6-1 and TRBJ2-1; 10 bases fit TRBD2. This CDR3 is built from 16 residues. V lost 4 bases, J lost 0 bases, and 3 bases stayed unmatched. The V gene's germline CDR1 is MNHNS and CDR2 SASEGT. Here the CDR3 DNA reads TGTGCCAGCAGTGGGCGACTAGCGGGCTCCTACAATGAGCAGTTCTTC. This codes for CASSGRLAGSYNEQFF.

The chain combines TRBV4-2 with TRBJ2-3, with 7 positions matching TRBD2. Trimming removed 1 base from V and 5 bases from J; junction bases left unmatched: 3. The CDR3 is 14 amino acids. From germline, CDR1 is LGHNA and CDR2 YNFKEQ. The chain's CDR3 is CASSQGLAKDTQYF. In DNA, the CDR3 is TGTGCCAGCAGCCAAGGACTAGCTAAAGATACGCAGTATTTT.